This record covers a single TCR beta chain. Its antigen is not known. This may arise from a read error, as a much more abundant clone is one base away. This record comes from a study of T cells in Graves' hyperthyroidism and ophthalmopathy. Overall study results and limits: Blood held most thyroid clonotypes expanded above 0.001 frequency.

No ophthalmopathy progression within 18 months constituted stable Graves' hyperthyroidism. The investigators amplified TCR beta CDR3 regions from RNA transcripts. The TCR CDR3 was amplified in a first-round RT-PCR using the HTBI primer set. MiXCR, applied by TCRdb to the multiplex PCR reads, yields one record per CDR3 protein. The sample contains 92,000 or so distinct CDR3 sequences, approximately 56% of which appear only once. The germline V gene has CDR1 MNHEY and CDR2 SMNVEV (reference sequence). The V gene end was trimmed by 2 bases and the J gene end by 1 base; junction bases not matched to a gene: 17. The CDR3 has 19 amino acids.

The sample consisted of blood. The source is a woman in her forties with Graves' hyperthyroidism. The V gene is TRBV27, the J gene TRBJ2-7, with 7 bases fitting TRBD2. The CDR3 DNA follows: TGTGCCAGCAGTTTAAAAGGAGGGGAGGGCAGAGGTGAGTCCTACGAGCAGTACTTC. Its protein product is CASSLKGGEGRGESYEQYF.